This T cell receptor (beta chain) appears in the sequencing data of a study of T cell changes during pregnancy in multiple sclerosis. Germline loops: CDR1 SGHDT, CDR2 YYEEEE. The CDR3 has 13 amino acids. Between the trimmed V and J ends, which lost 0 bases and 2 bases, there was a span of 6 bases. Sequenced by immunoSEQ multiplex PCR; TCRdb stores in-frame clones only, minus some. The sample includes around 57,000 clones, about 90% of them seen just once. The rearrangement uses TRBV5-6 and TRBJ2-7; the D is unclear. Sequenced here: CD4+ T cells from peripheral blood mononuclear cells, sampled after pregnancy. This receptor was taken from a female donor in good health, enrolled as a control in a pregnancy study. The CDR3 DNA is TGTGCCAGCAGCTTGGTTACAGCCTACGAGCAGTACTTC. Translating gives CASSLVTAYEQYF.